The clone carrying this T cell receptor (beta chain) came up many times. This entry belongs to a study of metastatic and nonmetastatic thyroid tumors. In the authors' methods: The distant-metastasis classifier for papillary thyroid cancer was built from CDR3 differences across clinicopathological groups. With MiXCR, TCRdb reprocessed the PCR reads. The V and J calls and clone size come from TCRdb's table, not from the authors' own analysis. Of 30,000 to 50,000 clones listed, about 13% are singletons. Every patient was untreated before thyroid surgery. Germline V CDR1 and CDR2: LGHDT, YNNKEL (reference sequence). With 6 bases removed from V and 1 base from J, the gap between germline ends came to 10 bases. CDR3 length: 13 residues.

The rearrangement links TRBV3-1 to TRBJ2-7; D not resolved. The TCR sequence derives from a female donor with papillary thyroid cancer or a benign thyroid nodule (not recorded which). Some clones in this sample may be carry-over from other donors' samples. Sequencing was performed on blood. The CDR3 DNA follows: TGTGCCAGCAGTACGGACGATTCCTACGAGCAGTACTTC. This sequence encodes CASSTDDSYEQYF.